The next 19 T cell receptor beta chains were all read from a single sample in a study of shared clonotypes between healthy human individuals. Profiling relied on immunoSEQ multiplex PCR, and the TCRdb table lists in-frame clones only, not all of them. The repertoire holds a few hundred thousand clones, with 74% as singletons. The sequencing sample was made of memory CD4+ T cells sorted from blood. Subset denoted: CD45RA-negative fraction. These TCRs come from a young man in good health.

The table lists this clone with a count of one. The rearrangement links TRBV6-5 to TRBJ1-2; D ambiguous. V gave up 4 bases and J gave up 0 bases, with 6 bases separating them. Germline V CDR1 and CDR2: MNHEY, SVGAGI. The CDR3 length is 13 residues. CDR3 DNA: TGTGCCAGCAGTTCGGTGGCTAACTATGGCTACACCTTC. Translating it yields CASSSVANYGYTF.

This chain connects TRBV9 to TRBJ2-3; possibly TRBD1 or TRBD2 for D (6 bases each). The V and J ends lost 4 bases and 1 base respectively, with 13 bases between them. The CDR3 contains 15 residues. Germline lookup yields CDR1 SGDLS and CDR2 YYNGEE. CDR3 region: CASSHEGGGTDTQYF. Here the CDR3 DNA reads TGTGCCAGCAGCCACGAGGGGGGAGGCACAGATACGCAGTATTTT.

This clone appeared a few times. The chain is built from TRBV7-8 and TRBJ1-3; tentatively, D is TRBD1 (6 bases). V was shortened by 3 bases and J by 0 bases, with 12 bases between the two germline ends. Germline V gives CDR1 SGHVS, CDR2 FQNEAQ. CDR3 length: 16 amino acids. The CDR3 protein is CASSFYGQTSGNTIYF. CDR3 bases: TGTGCCAGCAGCTTTTACGGACAGACCTCTGGAAACACCATATATTTT.

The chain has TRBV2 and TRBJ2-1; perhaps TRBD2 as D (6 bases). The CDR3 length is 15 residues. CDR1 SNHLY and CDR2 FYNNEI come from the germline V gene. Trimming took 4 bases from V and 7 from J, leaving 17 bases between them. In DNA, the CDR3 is TGTGCCAGCAGTGGAGGCAGTTTGGAGGGTAATGAGCAGTTCTTC. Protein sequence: CASSGGSLEGNEQFF.

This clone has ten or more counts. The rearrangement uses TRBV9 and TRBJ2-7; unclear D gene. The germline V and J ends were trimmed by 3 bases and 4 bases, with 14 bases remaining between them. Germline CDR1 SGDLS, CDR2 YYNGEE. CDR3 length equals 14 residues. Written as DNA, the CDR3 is TGTGCCAGCAGCGAAGGGCCAAGTGCATACGAGCAGTACTTC. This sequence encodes CASSEGPSAYEQYF. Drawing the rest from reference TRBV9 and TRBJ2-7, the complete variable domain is DSGVTQTPKHLITATGQRVTLRCSPRSGDLSVYWYQQSLDQGLQFLIQYYNGEERAKGNILERFSAQQFPDLHSELNLSSLELGDSALYFCASSEGPSAYEQYFGPGTRLTVT.

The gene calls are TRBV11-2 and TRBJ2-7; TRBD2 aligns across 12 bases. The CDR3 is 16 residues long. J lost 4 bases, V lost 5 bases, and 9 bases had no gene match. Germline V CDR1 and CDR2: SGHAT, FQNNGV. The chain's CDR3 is CASSRGLAGIIYEQYF. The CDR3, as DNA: TGTGCCAGCAGCCGAGGACTAGCGGGAATCATATACGAGCAGTACTTC.

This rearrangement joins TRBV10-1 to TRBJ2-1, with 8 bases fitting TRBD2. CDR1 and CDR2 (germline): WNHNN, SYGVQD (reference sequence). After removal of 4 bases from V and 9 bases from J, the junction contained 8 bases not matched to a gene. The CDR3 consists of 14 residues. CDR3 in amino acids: CASSAASGLGEQFF. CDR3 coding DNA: TGCGCCAGCAGTGCGGCTAGCGGGTTGGGTGAGCAGTTCTTC.

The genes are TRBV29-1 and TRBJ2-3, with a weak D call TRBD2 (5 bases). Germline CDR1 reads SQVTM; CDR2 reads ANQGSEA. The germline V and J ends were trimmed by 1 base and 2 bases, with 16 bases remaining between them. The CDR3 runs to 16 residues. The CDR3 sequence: CSVEAFEEAHTDTQYF. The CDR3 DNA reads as TGCAGCGTTGAAGCCTTCGAGGAGGCTCACACAGATACGCAGTATTTT.

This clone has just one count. The CDR3 DNA follows: TGTGCCAGCAGCTTTGAACTAGCGGGTTACAATGAGCAGTTCTTC. This codes for CASSFELAGYNEQFF. The V call is TRBV5-5, the J call TRBJ2-1, with 9 bases matching TRBD2. Germline V gene lookup returns CDR1 SGHKS and CDR2 YYEKEE (reference sequence). The CDR3 consists of 15 residues. Trimming at V came to 2 bases and at J to 4 bases, leaving 4 bases not matched to a gene.

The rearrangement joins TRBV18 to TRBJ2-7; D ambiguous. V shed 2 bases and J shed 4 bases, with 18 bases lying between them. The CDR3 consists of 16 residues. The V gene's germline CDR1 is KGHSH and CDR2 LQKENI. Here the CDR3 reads CASSPSDDSPLYEQYF. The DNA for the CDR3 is TGTGCCAGCTCACCATCGGACGATTCCCCCCTTTACGAGCAGTACTTC. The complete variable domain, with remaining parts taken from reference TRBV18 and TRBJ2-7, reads NAGVMQNPRHLVRRRGQEARLRCSPMKGHSHVYWYRQLPEEGLKFMVYLQKENIIDESGMPKERFSAEFPKEGPSILRIQQVVRGDSAAYFCASSPSDDSPLYEQYFGPGTRLTVT.

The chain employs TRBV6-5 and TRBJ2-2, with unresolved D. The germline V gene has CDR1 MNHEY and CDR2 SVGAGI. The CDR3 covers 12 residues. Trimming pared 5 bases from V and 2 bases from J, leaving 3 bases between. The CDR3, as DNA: TGTGCCAGCAGTATAAACACCGGGGAGCTGTTTTTT. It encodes CASSINTGELFF.

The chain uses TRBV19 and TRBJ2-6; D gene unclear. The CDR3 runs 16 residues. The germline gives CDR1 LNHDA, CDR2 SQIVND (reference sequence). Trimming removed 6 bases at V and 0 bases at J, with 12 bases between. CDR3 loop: CASSPRRSSGANVLTF. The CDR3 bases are TGTGCCAGTAGCCCTAGACGGAGCTCTGGGGCCAACGTCCTGACTTTC.

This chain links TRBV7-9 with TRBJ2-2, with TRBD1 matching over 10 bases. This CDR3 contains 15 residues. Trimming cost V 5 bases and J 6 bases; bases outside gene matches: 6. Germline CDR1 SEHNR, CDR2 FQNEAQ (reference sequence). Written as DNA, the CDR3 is TGTGCCAGCAGCACGCGACAGGGGGCCTCCGGGGAGCTGTTTTTT. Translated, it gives CASSTRQGASGELFF.

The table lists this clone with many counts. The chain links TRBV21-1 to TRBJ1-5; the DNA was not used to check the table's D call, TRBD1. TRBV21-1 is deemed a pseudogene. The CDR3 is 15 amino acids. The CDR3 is CASSKRAGCHQPQHF. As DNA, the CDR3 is TGTGCCAGCAGCAAAAGGGCAGGGTGCCATCAGCCCCAGCATTTT.

The CDR3 DNA follows: TGTACCACCTGCCTAGCGGGGAATGAGCAGTTCTTC. The encoded protein is CTTCLAGNEQFF. The J gene is TRBJ2-1, the V gene TRBV10-3; 9 bases fit TRBD2. Germline CDR1 is ENHRY and CDR2 is SYGVKD. The CDR3 length is 12 residues.

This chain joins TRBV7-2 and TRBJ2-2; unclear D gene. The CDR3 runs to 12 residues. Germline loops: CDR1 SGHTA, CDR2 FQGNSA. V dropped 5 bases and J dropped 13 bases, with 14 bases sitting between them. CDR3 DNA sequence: TGTGCCAGCAGCCCAACACTACTTTCGCTGTTTTTT. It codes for CASSPTLLSLFF.

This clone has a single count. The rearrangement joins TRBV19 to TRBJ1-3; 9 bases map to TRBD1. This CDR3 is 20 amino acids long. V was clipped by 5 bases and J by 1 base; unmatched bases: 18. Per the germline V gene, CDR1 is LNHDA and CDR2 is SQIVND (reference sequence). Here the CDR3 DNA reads TGTGCCAGTAGTTTCAGTCAAGGACAGGGGTTGTTGTCGTCTGGAAACACCATATATTTT. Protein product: CASSFSQGQGLLSSGNTIYF.

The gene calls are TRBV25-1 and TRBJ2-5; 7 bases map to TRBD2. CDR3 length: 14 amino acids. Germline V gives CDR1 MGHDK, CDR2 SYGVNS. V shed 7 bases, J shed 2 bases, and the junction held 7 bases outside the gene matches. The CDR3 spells CASNRASGQETQYF. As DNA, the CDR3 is TGTGCCAGCAATCGAGCTAGCGGACAAGAGACCCAGTACTTC.

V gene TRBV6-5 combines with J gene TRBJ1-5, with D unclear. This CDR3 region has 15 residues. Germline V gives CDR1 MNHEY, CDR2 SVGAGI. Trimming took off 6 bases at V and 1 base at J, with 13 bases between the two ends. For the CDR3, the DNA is TGTGCCAGCAGCCCATTGTCAGACAGCAATCAGCCCCAGCATTTT. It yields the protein CASSPLSDSNQPQHF.